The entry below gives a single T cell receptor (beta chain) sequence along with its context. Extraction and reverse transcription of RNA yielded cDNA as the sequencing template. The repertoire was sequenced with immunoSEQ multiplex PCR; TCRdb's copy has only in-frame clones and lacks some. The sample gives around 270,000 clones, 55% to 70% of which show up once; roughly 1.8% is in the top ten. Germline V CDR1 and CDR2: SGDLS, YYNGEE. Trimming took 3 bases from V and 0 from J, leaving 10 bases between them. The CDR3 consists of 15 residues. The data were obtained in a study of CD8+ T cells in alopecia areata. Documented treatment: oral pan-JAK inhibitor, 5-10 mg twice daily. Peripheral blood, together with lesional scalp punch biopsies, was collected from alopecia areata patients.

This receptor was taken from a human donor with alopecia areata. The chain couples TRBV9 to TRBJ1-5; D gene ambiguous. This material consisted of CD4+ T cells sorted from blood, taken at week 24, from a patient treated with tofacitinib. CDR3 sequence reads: CASSELPNSNQPQHF. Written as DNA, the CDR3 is TGTGCCAGCAGCGAGTTGCCTAATAGCAATCAGCCCCAGCATTTT.